Following are 3 T cell receptor beta chains from one sample sequenced in a study of T cell responses to AZD1222 COVID-19 vaccine. Produced via immunoSEQ multiplex PCR; TCRdb's table is partial and in-frame only. The table shows about 130,000 clones, with roughly 91% occurring only once. Sequenced material: peripheral blood, taken on day 0 of AZD1222 vaccination. These receptors originate from an adult in good health.

The genes are TRBV19 and TRBJ2-1, with TRBD2 matching over 9 bases. CDR1 is LNHDA and CDR2 is SQIVND in the germline V gene (reference sequence). This CDR3 contains 15 residues. V shed 6 bases, J shed 2 bases, and the junction held 5 bases outside the gene matches. In nucleotides, the CDR3 is TGTGCCAGTAGATGGAGCGGGGGGCCCTACAATGAGCAGTTCTTC. Translating gives CASRWSGGPYNEQFF. Drawing the rest from reference TRBV19 and TRBJ2-1, the complete variable domain is DGGITQSPKYLFRKEGQNVTLSCEQNLNHDAMYWYRQDPGQGLRLIYYSQIVNDFQKGDIAEGYSVSREKKESFPLTVTSAQKNPTAFYLCASRWSGGPYNEQFFGPGTRLTVL.

The chain links TRBV23-1 to TRBJ1-5; no reliable D call. Being an ORF, TRBV23-1 has a function that is uncertain. The V end was cut by 4 bases, the J end by 8 bases, with 15 bases between. The CDR3 is 14 residues long. In nucleotides, the CDR3 is TGCGCCAGCAGTCTGGAAGGGCCGCGAGAGCCCCAGCATTTT. It yields the protein CASSLEGPREPQHF.

This chain links TRBV2 with TRBJ1-1, with D perhaps TRBD1 (6 bases). V was trimmed by 4 bases and J by 3 bases, leaving 12 bases between them. Germline V gene sequence: CDR1 SNHLY, CDR2 FYNNEI. The CDR3 runs to 14 residues. The CDR3 coding sequence is TGTGCCAGCAGTGTGGAGGGGGTAGACACTGAAGCTTTCTTT. This gives the protein CASSVEGVDTEAFF.